Described below is a single T cell receptor beta chain sequence and its context. No antigen is known for it. This CDR3 region has 14 residues. V was cut by 0 bases and J by 0 bases, with 9 bases left in between. CDR1 is GTSNPN, CDR2 SVGIG, per germline (reference sequence). Using immunoSEQ multiplex PCR, the repertoire was profiled, and TCRdb retains in-frame clones only, with some absent. This table holds millions of clones, 85% to 95% found once. The sample comes from a study of shared clonotypes between healthy human individuals. Findings and limits, study-wide: Donor clonotype sharing was expected to depend on sequencing depth.

This clonotype originated in a man younger than 30 in good health. This sequence joins TRBV30 and TRBJ2-7; tentative D call: TRBD1 (5 bases). Sequenced input: naive CD4+ T cells sorted from blood. Subset reported: CD45RA+ positively selected. CDR3 loop: CAWSVGQTSYEQYF. CDR3 sequence (DNA): TGTGCCTGGAGTGTGGGGCAGACCTCCTACGAGCAGTACTTC.